This T cell receptor (beta chain) appears in the sequencing data of a study of T cells in localized non-small cell lung cancer. Germline V gene sequence: CDR1 SNHLY, CDR2 FYNNEI. The CDR3 has 15 amino acids. The J segment lost 6 bases and the V segment lost 6 bases, leaving 11 bases of the junction unmatched. In regard to this clone: Its target is not known.

Overall study findings and caveats: For the top 100 tumor clones, a median approximately 61 also appeared in adjacent lung. Exceeding tumor, uninvolved adjacent lung had the highest T cell clonality.

Some clones are missing from TCRdb's copy, which holds only in-frame ones; the method was immunoSEQ multiplex PCR. The table records roughly 39,000 clones, roughly 90% of them present only once. The sequences come from PBMCs, collected before any cancer treatment. The rearrangement joins TRBV2 to TRBJ1-1; 9 nucleotides align to TRBD1. This sequence was found in a woman aged 35 to 75 with stage II lung adenocarcinoma. The CDR3 nucleotides are TGTGCCAGCAGGTCAGAAGACAGGGGGTGGTCTGAAGCTTTCTTT. Amino acid sequence: CASRSEDRGWSEAFF.